This T cell receptor beta chain was profiled in a study of blood T cells in healthy people across ages. General study results and limits: Naive CD4+ cells and diversity were both higher in long-lived donors than in aged donors.

Researchers collected approximately 9.5 milliliters of peripheral blood from every single donor. V lost 4 bases to trimming and J lost 8 bases; unmatched junction nucleotides: 5. Looked up from germline, CDR1 is MDHEN and CDR2 is SYDVKM. The CDR3 sequence is 13 residues long. At least ten counts were recorded for this clonotype. Its target is unknown. Primed by a sample-barcoded 5' primer and a J-beta primer mix, a second PCR proceeded for roughly 7 to 11 cycles. Each cDNA molecule received a tag from a template-switch adaptor that had 12 random nucleotides. A single record per CDR3 protein comes from TCRdb applying MiXCR to the 5' RACE reads. Here the sample spans around 1.5 million distinct CDR3 sequences, about 43% being singletons.

The chain is built from TRBV28 and TRBJ1-2, with 9 bases identical to TRBD1. The sample taken for sequencing was blood. The receptor was derived from a woman aged 18-30 years in good health. The CDR3 sequence is CASSSGQGGGYTF. CDR3 sequence (DNA): TGTGCCAGCAGTTCGGGACAGGGAGGCGGCTACACCTTC.